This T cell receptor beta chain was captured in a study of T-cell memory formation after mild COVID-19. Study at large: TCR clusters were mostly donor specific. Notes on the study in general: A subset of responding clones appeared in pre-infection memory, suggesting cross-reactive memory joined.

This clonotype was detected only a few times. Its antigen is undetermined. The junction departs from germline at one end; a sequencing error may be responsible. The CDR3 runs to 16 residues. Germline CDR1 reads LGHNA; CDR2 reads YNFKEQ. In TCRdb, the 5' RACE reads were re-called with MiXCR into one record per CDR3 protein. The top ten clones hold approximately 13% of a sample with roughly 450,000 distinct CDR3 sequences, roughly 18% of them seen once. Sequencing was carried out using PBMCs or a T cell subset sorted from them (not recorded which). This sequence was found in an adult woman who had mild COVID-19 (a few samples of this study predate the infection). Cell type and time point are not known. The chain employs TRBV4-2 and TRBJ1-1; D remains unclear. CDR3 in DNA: TGTGCCAGCAGCCAAGAGGTTGGCACCCCGAACTCTGAAGCTTTCTTT. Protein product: CASSQEVGTPNSEAFF.